This TCR beta chain was obtained from a study of low-dose radiotherapy and immunotherapy resistance in tumors. Study at large: The patients were given nivolumab 240 mg every two weeks and ipilimumab 1 mg/kg every six weeks, through an intravenous route.

Donors were treated with nivolumab, ipilimumab, aspirin, and low-dose cyclophosphamide and radiotherapy. The CDR3 loop spans 15 amino acids. The trim removed 3 bases at V and 0 bases at J, leaving 1 base unmatched. Germline V gene sequence: CDR1 MNHEY, CDR2 SMNVEV (reference sequence). Primers targeting TRAV and TRBV primed first-strand cDNA, covering alpha and beta chains. TCR amplification ran roughly 20 PCR cycles using constant-region and V-primer adapter primers. TCRdb re-derived calls from the reads in MiXCR, one entry per CDR3 protein. The table includes around 9,000 distinct CDR3 sequences, about 70% detected once.

The rearrangement links TRBV27 to TRBJ2-1, with TRBD1 identical over 8 bases. The origin of this receptor is a human donor with advanced metastatic prostate, ovarian, gallbladder or colorectal cancer (not recorded which). This table probably holds off-target reads from a library built for another chain. The CDR3 DNA is TGTGCCAGCAGTTTCGGGACAGGCTCCTACAATGAGCAGTTCTTC. Amino acids: CASSFGTGSYNEQFF.